This is a list of T cell receptor beta chains from one sample in a study of tumour-infiltrating T cells in Burkitt lymphoma. Sequenced by immunoSEQ multiplex PCR; TCRdb stores in-frame clones only, minus some. The sample yields about 14,000 clones, 30% seen once. Sequenced material: tumor tissue. These receptors were collected from a human donor with diffuse large B-cell lymphoma. Each CDR3 is given without its conserved first and last residue.

TRBJ1-2	TRBV30	AWSSPDREDGYT
TRBJ2-3	TRBV29-1	SVINLILDREWGTDTQY
TRBJ2-3	TRBV19	ASRTSGRITDTQY
TRBJ2-5	TRBV11-2	ASSLIPGGSGETQY
TRBJ2-1	TRBV15	ATSMFRFAGDEQF
TRBJ1-5	TRBV5-6	ASSLYLGEYSNQPQH
TRBJ2-1	TRBV27	ASRRTSYNEQF
TRBJ1-2	TRBV9	ASTRTGLPTYGYT
TRBJ1-1	TRBV5-1	ASSPGLNTEAF
TRBJ1-4	TRBV27	ASSPQTENYEKLF
TRBJ1-3	TRBV6-1	ASRNNIYSGNTIY
TRBJ1-3	TRBV6-5	ASRRGLLSGNTIY
TRBJ2-1	TRBV14	ASSQWGQSYNEQF
TRBJ2-5	TRBV9	ASSVDGSVETQY
TRBJ1-5	TRBV7-8	ASSYSGTANQPQH
TRBJ2-3	TRBV2	ASSELAVGRADTQY
TRBJ2-4	TRBV2	ASSEALRTGKSWRIQY
TRBJ1-5	TRBV15	ATSRNRVSNQPQH
TRBJ1-5	TRBV19	ASKTGGQPQH
TRBJ2-7	TRBV18	ASSPSGQGEKQY
TRBJ2-2	TRBV7-9	ASSLVGQGYTGELF
TRBJ1-2	TRBV7-9	ASSFGSDGYT
TRBJ2-7	TRBV5-6	ASSLGQWTYEQY
TRBJ2-3	TRBV10-2	ATEEKRDTQY
TRBJ1-1	TRBV5-8	ASKKRTVMNTEAF
TRBJ2-3	TRBV10-3	AISESTLGAGGPADTQY
TRBJ2-2	TRBV7-9	ASSLTTPGTGELF